These 23 T cell receptor beta chains originate from one sample sequenced in a study of shared clonotypes between healthy human individuals. The protocol was immunoSEQ multiplex PCR, while the TCRdb copy is restricted to in-frame clones and leaves out a portion. The sample has about 2.1 million clones, 85% to 95% seen once. Positively selected for CCR7, the CD45RO-negative cells used as naive CD8 cells excluded terminally differentiated effector memory CD45RA+ cells. The sequencing input was naive CD8+ T cells from PBMCs. These receptors were obtained from a man aged 18 to 35 in good health. Some clones in this sample may be carry-over from other donors' samples.

This sequence joins TRBV9 and TRBJ2-1, with TRBD1 identical over 8 bases. Germline loops: CDR1 SGDLS, CDR2 YYNGEE. The CDR3 is made up of 15 amino acids. J lost 9 bases, V lost 1 base, and 9 bases had no gene match. The DNA for the CDR3 is TGTGCCAGCAGCGTACTTCGGGACAGGAGGAGTGAGCAGTTCTTC. As protein: CASSVLRDRRSEQFF.

This sequence joins TRBV27 and TRBJ2-7, with TRBD2 identical over 12 bases. From germline, CDR1 is MNHEY and CDR2 SMNVEV (reference sequence). The CDR3 runs to 16 residues. J was trimmed by 5 bases and V by 5 bases; bases with no gene match: 10. The CDR3 sequence: CASSSVLAGGPHEQYF. The CDR3 coding sequence is TGTGCCAGCAGTAGCGTCCTAGCGGGAGGGCCTCACGAGCAGTACTTC.

The rearrangement links TRBV9 to TRBJ1-1; 10 nucleotides agree with TRBD1. The V and J ends lost 4 bases and 5 bases, in that order; junction bases with no gene match: 8. This CDR3 is 15 amino acids long. The germline gives CDR1 SGDLS, CDR2 YYNGEE. The CDR3 region has the DNA TGTGCCAGCAGCTCACCCGGGACAGGGGCGACTGAAGCTTTCTTT. Translated, it gives CASSSPGTGATEAFF.

This clone was detected once. The chain couples TRBV7-9 to TRBJ2-7; 8 bases are a match to TRBD1. The junction had 4 bases not matched to a gene; V was cut back by 6 bases and J by 3 bases. CDR1 and CDR2 from the germline V gene are SEHNR and FQNEAQ (reference sequence). This CDR3 has 13 amino acids. Written as DNA, the CDR3 is TGTGCCAGCAGTCAGGGGGCACTCTACGAGCAGTACTTC. Protein product: CASSQGALYEQYF.

This sequence joins TRBV15 and TRBJ1-1; no clear D. There are 14 residues in the CDR3. CDR1 is LNHNV, CDR2 YYDKDF, per germline (reference sequence). V was shortened by 7 bases and J by 1 base, with 13 bases between the two germline ends. The CDR3 DNA reads as TGTGCCACCAAAAGGATCCCGGAGAACACTGAAGCTTTCTTT. It encodes CATKRIPENTEAFF.

The CDR3, as DNA: TGCGCCAGCAGCGCAGGGGGCGGGTCAGCGGTGACTACCTACGAGCAGTACTTC. Translated: CASSAGGGSAVTTYEQYF. The chain uses TRBV5-1 and TRBJ2-7; TRBD1 matches at 8 bases. This CDR3 has 18 residues. J was trimmed by 2 bases and V by 4 bases; bases with no gene match: 17. The germline V gene has CDR1 SGHRS and CDR2 YFSETQ.

V usage is TRBV6-5 and J usage is TRBJ2-7; D tentatively fits TRBD1 or TRBD2 (6 bases each). V was trimmed by 6 bases and J by 3 bases, leaving 15 bases between them. This CDR3 is 14 amino acids long. Germline V lookup: CDR1 MNHEY, CDR2 SVGAGI. CDR3 loop: CASRPTGRIYEQYF. CDR3 DNA sequence: TGTGCCAGCAGACCCACAGGGAGGATCTACGAGCAGTACTTC.

As DNA, the CDR3 is TGTGCCACCAGCAGACTTCCGGCCGAGACTAGTGTCTACGAGCAGTACTTC. Its translation is CATSRLPAETSVYEQYF. This chain joins TRBV15 and TRBJ2-7, with D tentatively TRBD2 (6 bases). The CDR3 is made up of 17 amino acids. Germline lookup yields CDR1 LNHNV and CDR2 YYDKDF (reference sequence). V gave up 2 bases and J gave up 3 bases, with 20 bases separating them.

The genes are TRBV10-3 and TRBJ2-2; the D is unclear. The germline gives CDR1 ENHRY, CDR2 SYGVKD. The V end was cut by 10 bases, the J end by 2 bases, with 17 bases between. This CDR3 is built from 15 residues. CDR3 protein: CATSSEPVNTGELFF. The CDR3 DNA reads TGTGCCACCAGCTCGGAACCTGTAAACACCGGGGAGCTGTTTTTT.

The V call is TRBV25-1, the J call TRBJ2-7, with D maybe TRBD1 (5 bases). V was shortened by 7 bases and J by 1 base, with 11 bases between the two germline ends. Germline CDR1 reads MGHDK; CDR2 reads SYGVNS. The CDR3 has 13 residues. The CDR3: CASTLGRSYEQYF. In nucleotides, the CDR3 is TGTGCCAGCACGTTGGGGCGGTCCTACGAGCAGTACTTC.

V is TRBV19 and J is TRBJ2-3; D remains unclear. V was clipped by 5 bases and J by 6 bases, with 12 bases between them. The CDR3 has 13 amino acids. Germline V lookup: CDR1 LNHDA, CDR2 SQIVND (reference sequence). This chain's CDR3 is CASSLSVTDTQYF. In DNA, the CDR3 is TGTGCCAGTAGTCTATCAGTGACCGATACGCAGTATTTT. Full variable domain (outside the CDR3, taken from reference TRBV19 and TRBJ2-3): DGGITQSPKYLFRKEGQNVTLSCEQNLNHDAMYWYRQDPGQGLRLIYYSQIVNDFQKGDIAEGYSVSREKKESFPLTVTSAQKNPTAFYLCASSLSVTDTQYFGPGTRLTVL.

The chain recombines TRBV7-3 with TRBJ2-2; TRBD1 matches 9 bases. V lost 5 bases, J lost 7 bases, and 17 bases stayed unmatched. The length of the CDR3 is 18 residues. Looked up from germline, CDR1 is SGHTA and CDR2 is FQGTGA. CDR3 in DNA: TGTGCCAGCAGCAAATACCTATGGGACAGGGAAAGGAGCGGGGAGCTGTTTTTT. Its translation is CASSKYLWDRERSGELFF. The variable domain in full, with the rest retrieved from reference TRBV7-3 and TRBJ2-2, is GAGVSQTPSNKVTEKGKYVELRCDPISGHTALYWYRQSLGQGPEFLIYFQGTGAADDSGLPNDRFFAVRPEGSVSTLKIQRTERGDSAVYLCASSKYLWDRERSGELFFGEGSRLTVL.

The chain combines TRBV29-1 with TRBJ2-5, with 9 bases lining up with TRBD1. The V and J ends lost 1 base and 5 bases, in that order; junction bases with no gene match: 8. This CDR3 comprises 15 residues. Germline loops: CDR1 SQVTM, CDR2 ANQGSEA. Here the CDR3 DNA reads TGCAGCGTTGAAGGGGACAGGGAGGGTAGGGAGACCCAGTACTTC. Translation gives CSVEGDREGRETQYF.

Comments on this clone: It may be a read error: a sequence one base away is much more abundant. Other DNA sequences in the sample encode the same CDR3. The chain has TRBV9 and TRBJ1-1; D is perhaps TRBD1 (5 bases). Germline values: CDR1 SGDLS, CDR2 YYNGEE. This CDR3 is 13 amino acids long. V was clipped by 3 bases and J by 1 base, with 7 bases between them. This CDR3 is CASSGGGNTEAFF. In DNA form, the CDR3 reads TGTGCCAGCAGCGGTGGGGGGAACACTGAAGCTTTCTTT. The full variable domain, with the rest looked up from reference TRBV9 and TRBJ1-1, is DSGVTQTPKHLITATGQRVTLRCSPRSGDLSVYWYQQSLDQGLQFLIQYYNGEERAKGNILERFSAQQFPDLHSELNLSSLELGDSALYFCASSGGGNTEAFFGQGTRLTVV.

V is TRBV30 and J is TRBJ2-7, with a weak D call TRBD2 (5 bases). The CDR3 sequence is 11 residues long. Trimming shortened V by 3 bases and J by 3 bases, and 6 bases separated the two germline ends. Looked up from germline, CDR1 is GTSNPN and CDR2 is SVGIG (reference sequence). The CDR3, as DNA: TGTGCCTGGAGGGAGGACTACGAGCAGTACTTC. This encodes CAWREDYEQYF.

Note on this clone: In the same sample, other DNA sequences code for this CDR3. The J gene is TRBJ1-1, the V gene TRBV4-1, with TRBD1 identical over 7 bases. Germline V gene sequence: CDR1 MGHRA, CDR2 YSYEKL. The CDR3 is 15 amino acids. V was clipped by 3 bases and J by 0 bases; unmatched bases: 4. The CDR3: CASSQRQGLNTEAFF. The CDR3 region has the DNA TGCGCCAGCAGCCAGAGACAGGGTTTGAACACTGAAGCTTTCTTT.

The table lists this clone with a few counts. The chain couples TRBV9 to TRBJ1-2; 9 bases map to TRBD1. The CDR3 loop spans 14 amino acids. Germline loops: CDR1 SGDLS, CDR2 YYNGEE. V shed 4 bases, J shed 6 bases, and the junction held 7 bases outside the gene matches. The CDR3 protein is CASSTKQGADGYTF. In DNA, the CDR3 is TGTGCCAGCAGCACAAAACAGGGGGCTGATGGCTACACCTTC.

This chain joins TRBV27 and TRBJ1-1; D is unclear. Between the trimmed V and J ends, which lost 4 bases and 0 bases, there was a span of 9 bases. Germline CDR1 and CDR2: MNHEY and SMNVEV (reference sequence). The CDR3 covers 14 residues. The CDR3 DNA reads as TGTGCCAGCAGTTCCCCATCTATGAACACTGAAGCTTTCTTT. Encoded protein: CASSSPSMNTEAFF.

The rearrangement links TRBV5-6 to TRBJ1-1; D unclear. Germline V gene sequence: CDR1 SGHDT, CDR2 YYEEEE. The CDR3 loop spans 12 amino acids. V lost 0 bases and J 8 bases, leaving 8 bases between the germline ends. The CDR3 DNA reads as TGTGCCAGCAGCTTGGCGGGTGAAGAAGCTTTCTTT. Its protein is CASSLAGEEAFF. Combining the CDR3 with reference TRBV5-6 and TRBJ1-1 gives the whole variable domain DAGVTQSPTHLIKTRGQQVTLRCSPKSGHDTVSWYQQALGQGPQFIFQYYEEEERQRGNFPDRFSGHQFPNYSSELNVNALLLGDSALYLCASSLAGEEAFFGQGTRLTVV.

The chain is built from TRBV11-2 and TRBJ1-1, with 12 bases lining up with TRBD1. Germline V CDR1 and CDR2: SGHAT, FQNNGV. The V gene end was trimmed by 4 bases and the J gene end by 2 bases; junction bases not matched to a gene: 2. The CDR3 covers 15 residues. This CDR3 is CASSYGTGGNTEAFF. CDR3 coding DNA: TGTGCCAGCAGCTATGGGACAGGGGGCAACACTGAAGCTTTCTTT.

V gene TRBV27 combines with J gene TRBJ1-1; no clear D. This CDR3 contains 17 residues. Germline values: CDR1 MNHEY, CDR2 SMNVEV (reference sequence). V was cut by 4 bases and J by 1 base, with 19 bases left in between. CDR3 sequence: CASSSRGPLVSNTEAFF. Written as DNA, the CDR3 is TGTGCCAGCAGTTCCAGAGGGCCCCTCGTGTCGAACACTGAAGCTTTCTTT.

Worth noting for this clone: The sample has other DNA sequences that encode this CDR3 too. The chain couples TRBV9 to TRBJ1-5, with D hard to call. The CDR3 is 13 amino acids. CDR1 and CDR2 (germline): SGDLS, YYNGEE. V was cut by 0 bases and J by 4 bases, with 5 bases left in between. In DNA form, the CDR3 reads TGTGCCAGCAGCGTAGCTGGAAATCAGCCCCAGCATTTT. This sequence encodes CASSVAGNQPQHF. The whole variable domain, filled in from reference TRBV9 and TRBJ1-5, reads DSGVTQTPKHLITATGQRVTLRCSPRSGDLSVYWYQQSLDQGLQFLIQYYNGEERAKGNILERFSAQQFPDLHSELNLSSLELGDSALYFCASSVAGNQPQHFGDGTRLSIL.

This clone was recorded only once. This sequence joins TRBV9 and TRBJ2-7; 7 bases fit TRBD1. Germline V lookup: CDR1 SGDLS, CDR2 YYNGEE. The CDR3 is 15 residues long. The V segment lost 3 bases and the J segment 6 bases; nucleotides outside the gene matches: 12. The CDR3 DNA reads TGTGCCAGCAGCGACCCGACAGGGCTTGGGGGCGAGCAGTACTTC. Its translation is CASSDPTGLGGEQYF.